The clone carrying this T cell receptor (beta chain) was seen a few times. Its antigen remains unidentified. The source of the sample is a study of T cell responses to AZD1222 COVID-19 vaccine. Notes on the study in general: Females made up more of the donors, who were largely white British, and clonal diversity may have come out too low. Among AZD1222 vaccinees, only five to seven were seropositive at baseline. Vaccine-related CD4 TCRs covered spike, predominating at 160-218 and 743-854.

V was pared by 2 bases and J by 5 bases, with 15 bases between. Looked up from germline, CDR1 is LNHDA and CDR2 is SQIVND (reference sequence). This CDR3 spans 15 amino acids. The protocol was immunoSEQ multiplex PCR, while the TCRdb copy is restricted to in-frame clones and leaves out a portion. The table has 130,000 or so clones, 91% seen once. The chain carries TRBV19 and TRBJ1-1, with D possibly matching TRBD1 (6 bases). The source is an adult who received the AZD1222 COVID-19 vaccine. Sequenced material: peripheral blood, taken 28 days after the second AZD1222 dose. The CDR3 nucleotides read TGTGCCAGTAGTATAATGGGCGGCAGGGGAACTGAAGCTTTCTTT. Its translation: CASSIMGGRGTEAFF.